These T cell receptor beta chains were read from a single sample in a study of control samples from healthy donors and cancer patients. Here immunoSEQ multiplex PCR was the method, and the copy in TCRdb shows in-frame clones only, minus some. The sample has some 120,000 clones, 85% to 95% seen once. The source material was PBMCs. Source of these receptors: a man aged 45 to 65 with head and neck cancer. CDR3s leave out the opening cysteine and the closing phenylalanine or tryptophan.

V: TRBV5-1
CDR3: ASSLVGLPSTDTQY

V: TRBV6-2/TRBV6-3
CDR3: ASSYSAGSVYEQY

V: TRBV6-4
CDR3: ASSRYRNTGELF

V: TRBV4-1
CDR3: ASSLSGGAAQY

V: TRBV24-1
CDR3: ATSDLRGTGSTDTQY

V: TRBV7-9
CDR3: ASSLDGEDNEQF

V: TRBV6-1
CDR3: ASSEEGDPQETQY

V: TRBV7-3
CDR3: ASSREGLAGASSYNEQF

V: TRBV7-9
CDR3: ASSAGTSPYEQY

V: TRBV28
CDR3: ASTPAGTGTTGELF

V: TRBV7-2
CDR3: ASSLVPGGGLNEQF

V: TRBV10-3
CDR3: AISDPGQGDYYGYT

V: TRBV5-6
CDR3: ASSSGGNDGYT

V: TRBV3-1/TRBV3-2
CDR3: ASSQAFPRANTEAF

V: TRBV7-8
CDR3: ASSENSGTGELF

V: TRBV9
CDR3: ASSHSGARALGNTIY

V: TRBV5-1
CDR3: ASSLGTREEHGYT

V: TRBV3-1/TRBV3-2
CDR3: ASSQEGFYGYT

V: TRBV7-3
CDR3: ASKSGQPGNTEAF

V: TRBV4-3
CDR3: ASSQEGGSYEQY

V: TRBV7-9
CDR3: ASTDWEQGQPQH

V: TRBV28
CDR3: ASHRGPNQPQH

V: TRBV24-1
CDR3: ATGGLAGANTGELF